This passage covers 4 T cell receptor beta chains from one sample sequenced in a study of T cells in Graves' hyperthyroidism and ophthalmopathy. Amplification targeted TCR beta CDR3 regions from RNA transcripts. TCR CDR3 regions were first amplified by RT-PCR with HTBI primers. TCRdb itself ran the multiplex PCR reads through MiXCR, one entry per CDR3 protein. The sample includes some 350,000 distinct CDR3 sequences, approximately 14% of them seen just once. Sequences were obtained from blood. These receptors were collected from a woman aged 40 to 50 with Graves' ophthalmopathy.

This clonotype was observed many times. The chain combines TRBV2 with TRBJ2-5; a possible D gene is TRBD2 (6 bases). The CDR3 sequence is 14 residues long. Germline CDR1 SNHLY, CDR2 FYNNEI. V gave up 3 bases and J gave up 2 bases, with 10 bases separating them. DNA for the CDR3: TGTGCCAGCAGTGATGGGCGGGAACAAGAGACCCAGTACTTC. Translating gives CASSDGREQETQYF.

At least ten counts were recorded for this clonotype. The rearrangement links TRBV12-3 or TRBV12-4 to TRBJ1-3; D perhaps matches TRBD1 (5 bases). V lost 6 bases and J lost 4, with 16 bases in between. The CDR3 runs 15 residues. CDR3 residues: CASSPTGTTGNTIYF. The CDR3 DNA follows: TGTGCCAGCAGCCCAACTGGGACGACCGGAAACACCATATATTTT.

This clonotype was seen repeatedly, ten times or more. This chain joins TRBV11-3 and TRBJ2-4; TRBD2 agrees at 10 bases. The germline gives CDR1 SGHNT, CDR2 YENEEA. Trimming at V came to 3 bases and at J to 7 bases, leaving 12 bases not matched to a gene. The length of the CDR3 is 17 residues. CDR3 amino acids: CASSFWEAGGSENIQYF. For the CDR3, the DNA is TGTGCCAGCAGCTTTTGGGAAGCGGGGGGGAGTGAGAACATTCAGTACTTC.

This clonotype was picked up a small number of times. V usage is TRBV4-2 and J usage is TRBJ1-6; D remains unclear. The V gene's germline CDR1 is LGHNA and CDR2 YNFKEQ. V was pared by 0 bases and J by 9 bases, with 6 bases between. The CDR3 loop spans 13 amino acids. This CDR3 is CASSQDLFSPLHF. The CDR3 nucleotides are TGTGCCAGCAGCCAAGATTTGTTTTCACCCCTCCACTTT.